This T cell receptor beta chain was identified in a study of PD-1 blockade in classical Hodgkin lymphoma. The V gene end was trimmed by 4 bases and the J gene end by 3 bases; junction bases not matched to a gene: 6. This CDR3 is built from 14 residues. Per the germline V gene, CDR1 is SGDLS and CDR2 is YYNGEE. The sample's time point: cycle 4 day 1 (C4D1), after more than 5 weeks of nivolumab. Each patient relapsed following autologous stem cell transplantation, and prior brentuximab vedotin exposure differed. The table came from immunoSEQ multiplex PCR; TCRdb's copy has only in-frame clones and leaves some out. The sample shows approximately 65,000 clones, under 95% of them seen only once.

The specimen was peripheral blood mononuclear cells (PBMCs), collected before the fourth cycle of nivolumab. The TCR was taken from a human donor with classical Hodgkin lymphoma. The chain has TRBV9 and TRBJ2-7; TRBD2 agrees at 8 bases. The CDR3 is CASSPRGGDYEQYF. CDR3 nucleotides: TGTGCCAGCAGCCCCCGGGGGGGAGACTACGAGCAGTACTTC. Complete variable domain (other parts from reference TRBV9 and TRBJ2-7): DSGVTQTPKHLITATGQRVTLRCSPRSGDLSVYWYQQSLDQGLQFLIQYYNGEERAKGNILERFSAQQFPDLHSELNLSSLELGDSALYFCASSPRGGDYEQYFGPGTRLTVT.